This T cell receptor (beta chain) was found in a study of chemoradiotherapy in HPV16-positive cancers. In the study overall: A couple of HPV16-positive patients' cells yielded candidate HPV-specific clones and common motifs.

This CDR3 spans 15 amino acids. Germline V gene sequence: CDR1 SGHRS, CDR2 YFSETQ. Trimming took off 7 bases at V and 0 bases at J, with 14 bases between the two ends. The study, taken as a whole, reports: Candidate HPV-specific clones and E7-related TCR motifs grew in tumor during treatment.

This clone showed up just a few times. Its specificity is not known. Repeated repertoire sampling spanned the course of chemoradiotherapy. Assay: immunoSEQ multiplex PCR; the TCRdb copy retains only in-frame clones and omits some. The repertoire consists of approximately 8,400 clones, with approximately 80% occurring once and the leading ten covering roughly 2%. The origin of this receptor is a human donor with HPV-associated anogenital cancer. J is TRBJ1-5 and V is TRBV5-1; no reliable D call. This specimen was acquired from a patient who underwent chemoradiotherapy. CDR3 residues: CASSLDGYSNQPQHF. CDR3 DNA sequence: TGCGCCAGCTCCTTAGACGGGTATAGCAATCAGCCCCAGCATTTT.